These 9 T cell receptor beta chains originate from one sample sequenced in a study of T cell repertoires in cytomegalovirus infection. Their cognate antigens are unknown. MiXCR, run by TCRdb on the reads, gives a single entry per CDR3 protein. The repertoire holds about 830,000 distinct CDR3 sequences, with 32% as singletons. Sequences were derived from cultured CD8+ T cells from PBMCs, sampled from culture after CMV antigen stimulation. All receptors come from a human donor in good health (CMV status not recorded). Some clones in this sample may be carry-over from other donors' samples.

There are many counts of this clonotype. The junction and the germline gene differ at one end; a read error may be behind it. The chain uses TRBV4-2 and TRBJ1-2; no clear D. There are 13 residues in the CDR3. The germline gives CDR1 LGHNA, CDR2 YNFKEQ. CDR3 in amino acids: CASSQGGIYGYTF. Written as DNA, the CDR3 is TGTGCCAGCAGTCAAGGTGGAATCTATGGCTACACCTTC.

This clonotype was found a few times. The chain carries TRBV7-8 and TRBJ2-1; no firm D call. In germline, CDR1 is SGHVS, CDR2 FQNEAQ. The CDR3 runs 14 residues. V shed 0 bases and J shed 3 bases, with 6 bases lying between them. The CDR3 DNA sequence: TGTGCCAGCAGCTTAGCTGGCTACTACAATGAGCAGTTCTTC. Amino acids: CASSLAGYYNEQFF.

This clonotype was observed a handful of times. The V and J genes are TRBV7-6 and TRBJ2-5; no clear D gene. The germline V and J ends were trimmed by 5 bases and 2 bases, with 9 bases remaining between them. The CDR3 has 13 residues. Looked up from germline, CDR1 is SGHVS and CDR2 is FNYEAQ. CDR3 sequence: CASSPHIQETQYF. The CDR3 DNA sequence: TGTGCCAGCAGCCCACACATACAAGAGACCCAGTACTTC.

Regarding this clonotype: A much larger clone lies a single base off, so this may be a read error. In DNA, the CDR3 is TGTGCCAGCAGCTTAGAAGGGGTTCCCGGGACCAACGTCCTGACTTTC. Amino acid sequence: CASSLEGVPGTNVLTF. The V call is TRBV7-2, the J call TRBJ2-6, with D perhaps being TRBD1 or TRBD2 (5 bases each). V dropped 1 base and J dropped 8 bases, with 15 bases sitting between them. The CDR3 is 16 amino acids. From germline, CDR1 is SGHTA and CDR2 FQGNSA.

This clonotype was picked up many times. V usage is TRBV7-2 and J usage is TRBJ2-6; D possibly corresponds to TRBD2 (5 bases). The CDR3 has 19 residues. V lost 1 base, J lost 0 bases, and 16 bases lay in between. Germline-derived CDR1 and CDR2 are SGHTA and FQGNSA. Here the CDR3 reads CASSLERPRLRSGANVLTF. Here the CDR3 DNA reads TGTGCCAGCAGCTTAGAGCGGCCCAGGCTCCGCTCTGGGGCCAACGTCCTGACTTTC.

The CDR3 spells CASSLSGTGGKYEQYV. DNA for the CDR3: TGTGCCAGCAGTTTATCTGGGACAGGGGGCAAATACGAGCAGTACGTC. This chain uses TRBV27 with TRBJ2-7; the match to TRBD1 covers 12 bases. Germline V CDR1 and CDR2: MNHEY, SMNVEV (reference sequence). This CDR3 contains 16 residues. The V segment lost 0 bases and the J segment 4 bases; nucleotides outside the gene matches: 4.

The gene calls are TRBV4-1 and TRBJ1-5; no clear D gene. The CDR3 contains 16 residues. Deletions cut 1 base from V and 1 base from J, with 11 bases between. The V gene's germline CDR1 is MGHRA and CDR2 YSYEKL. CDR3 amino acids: CASSQAIGLSNQPQHF. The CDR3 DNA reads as TGCGCCAGCAGCCAAGCCATTGGCCTAAGCAATCAGCCCCAGCATTTT.

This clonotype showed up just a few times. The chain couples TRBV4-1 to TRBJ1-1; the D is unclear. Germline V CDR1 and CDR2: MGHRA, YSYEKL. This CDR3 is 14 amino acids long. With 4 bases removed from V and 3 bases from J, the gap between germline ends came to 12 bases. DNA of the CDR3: TGCGCCAGCAGCCGAGAAAATTGGGACACTGAAGCTTTCTTT. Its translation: CASSRENWDTEAFF.

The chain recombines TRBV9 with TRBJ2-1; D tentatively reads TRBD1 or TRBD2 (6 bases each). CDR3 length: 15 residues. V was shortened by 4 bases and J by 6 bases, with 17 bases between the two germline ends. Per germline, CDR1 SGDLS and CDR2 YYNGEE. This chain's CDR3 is CASSTSGGHINEQFF. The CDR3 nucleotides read TGTGCCAGCAGCACCTCCGGGGGCCACATCAATGAGCAGTTCTTC.